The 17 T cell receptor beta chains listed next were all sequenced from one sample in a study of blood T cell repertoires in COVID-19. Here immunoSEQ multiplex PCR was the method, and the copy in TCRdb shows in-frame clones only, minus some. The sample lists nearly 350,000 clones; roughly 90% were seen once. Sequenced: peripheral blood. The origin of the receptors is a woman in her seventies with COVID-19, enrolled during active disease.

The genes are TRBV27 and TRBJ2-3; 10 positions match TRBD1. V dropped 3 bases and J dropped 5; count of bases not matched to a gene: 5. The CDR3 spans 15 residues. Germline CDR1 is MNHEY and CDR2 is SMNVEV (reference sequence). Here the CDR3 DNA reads TGTGCCAGCAGTTTCGGACAGGGGGGTTTAGATACGCAGTATTTT. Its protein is CASSFGQGGLDTQYF.

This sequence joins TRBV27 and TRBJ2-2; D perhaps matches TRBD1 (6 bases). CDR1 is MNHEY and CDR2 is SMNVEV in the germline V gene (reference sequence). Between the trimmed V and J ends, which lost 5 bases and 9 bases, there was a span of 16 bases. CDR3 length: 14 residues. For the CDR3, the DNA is TGTGCCAGCAGTAAGGCCGGGACATCGAGGGAGCTGTTTTTT. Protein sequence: CASSKAGTSRELFF.

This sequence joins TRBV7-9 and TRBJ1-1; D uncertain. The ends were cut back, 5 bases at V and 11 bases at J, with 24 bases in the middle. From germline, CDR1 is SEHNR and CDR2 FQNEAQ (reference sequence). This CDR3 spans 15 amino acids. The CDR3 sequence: CASSPGGLAGKGAFF. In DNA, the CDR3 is TGTGCCAGCAGCCCGGGAGGATTGGCCGGCAAAGGGGCTTTCTTT.

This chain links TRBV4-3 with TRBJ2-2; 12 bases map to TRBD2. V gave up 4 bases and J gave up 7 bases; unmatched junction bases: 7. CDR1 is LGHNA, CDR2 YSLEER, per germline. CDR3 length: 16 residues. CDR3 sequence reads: CASSRGLAGFYGELFF. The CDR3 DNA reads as TGCGCCAGCAGCCGAGGACTAGCGGGGTTTTACGGGGAGCTGTTTTTT.

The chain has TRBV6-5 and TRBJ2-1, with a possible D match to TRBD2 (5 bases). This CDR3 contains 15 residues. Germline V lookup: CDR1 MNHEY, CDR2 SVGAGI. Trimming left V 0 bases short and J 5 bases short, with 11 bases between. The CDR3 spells CASSYSRTPNNEQFF. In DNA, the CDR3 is TGTGCCAGCAGTTACTCGCGGACTCCTAACAATGAGCAGTTCTTC.

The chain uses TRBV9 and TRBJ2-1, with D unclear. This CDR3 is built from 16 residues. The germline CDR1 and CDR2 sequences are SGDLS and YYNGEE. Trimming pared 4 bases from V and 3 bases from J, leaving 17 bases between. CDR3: CASSTRLTPLYNEQFF. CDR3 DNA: TGTGCCAGCAGCACCCGTCTCACTCCACTCTACAATGAGCAGTTCTTC.

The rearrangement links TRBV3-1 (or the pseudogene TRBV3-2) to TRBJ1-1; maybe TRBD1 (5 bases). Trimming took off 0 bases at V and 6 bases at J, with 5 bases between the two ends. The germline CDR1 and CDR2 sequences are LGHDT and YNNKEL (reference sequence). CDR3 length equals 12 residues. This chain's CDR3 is CASSQDRAEAFF. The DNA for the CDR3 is TGTGCCAGCAGCCAAGACAGGGCTGAAGCTTTCTTT.

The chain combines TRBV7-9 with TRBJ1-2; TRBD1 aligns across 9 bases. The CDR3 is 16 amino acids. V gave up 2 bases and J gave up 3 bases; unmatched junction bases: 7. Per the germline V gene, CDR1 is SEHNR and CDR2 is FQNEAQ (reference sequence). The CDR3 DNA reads TGTGCCAGCAGCTTAAAGGGACAGGGTTCTGACTATGGCTACACCTTC. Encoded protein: CASSLKGQGSDYGYTF.

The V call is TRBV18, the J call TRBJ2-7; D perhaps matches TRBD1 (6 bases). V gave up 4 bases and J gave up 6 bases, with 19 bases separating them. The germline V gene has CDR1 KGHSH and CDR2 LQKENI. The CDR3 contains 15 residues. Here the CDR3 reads CASSRTRDNWVEQYF. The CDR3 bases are TGTGCCAGCTCACGAACCCGGGACAATTGGGTCGAGCAGTACTTC.

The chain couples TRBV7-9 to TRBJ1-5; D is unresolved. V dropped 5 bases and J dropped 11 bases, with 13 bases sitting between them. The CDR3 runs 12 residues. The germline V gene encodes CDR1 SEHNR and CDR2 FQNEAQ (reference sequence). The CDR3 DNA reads TGTGCCAGCAGCCAGATGGGCGGGGCCCAGCATTTT. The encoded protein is CASSQMGGAQHF.

Here the CDR3 DNA reads TGTGCCAGCAGCCCGGGGGACAGGGGCTACGAGCAGTACTTC. Protein product: CASSPGDRGYEQYF. This chain connects TRBV9 to TRBJ2-7, with TRBD1 matching 10 bases. The V and J ends lost 4 bases and 3 bases, in that order; junction bases with no gene match: 4. Germline V gene lookup returns CDR1 SGDLS and CDR2 YYNGEE. The CDR3 runs to 14 residues.

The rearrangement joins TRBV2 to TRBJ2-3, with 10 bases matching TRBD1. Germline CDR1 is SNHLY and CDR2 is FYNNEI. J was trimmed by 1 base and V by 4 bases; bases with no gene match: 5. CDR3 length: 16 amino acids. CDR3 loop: CASSGLGTGGTDTQYF. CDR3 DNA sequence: TGTGCCAGCAGTGGATTAGGGACAGGGGGCACAGATACGCAGTATTTT.

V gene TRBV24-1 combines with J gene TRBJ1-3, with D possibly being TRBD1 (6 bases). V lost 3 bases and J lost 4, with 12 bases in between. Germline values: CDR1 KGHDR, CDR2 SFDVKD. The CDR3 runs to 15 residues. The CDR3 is CATSDPTGSGNTIYF. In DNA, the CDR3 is TGTGCCACCAGTGATCCCACAGGGAGCGGAAACACCATATATTTT.

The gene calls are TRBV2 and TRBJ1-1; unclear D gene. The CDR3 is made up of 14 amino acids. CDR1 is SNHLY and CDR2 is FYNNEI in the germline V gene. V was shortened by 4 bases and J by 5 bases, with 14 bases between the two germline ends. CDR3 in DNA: TGTGCCAGCAGTGGATCGACCCTGGAGACTGAAGCTTTCTTT. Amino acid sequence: CASSGSTLETEAFF.

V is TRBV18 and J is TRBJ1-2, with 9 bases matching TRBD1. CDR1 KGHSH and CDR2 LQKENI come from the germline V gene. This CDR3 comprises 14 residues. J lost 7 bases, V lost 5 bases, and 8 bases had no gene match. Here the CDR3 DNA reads TGTGCCAGCTCAGACACAGGGGGCGAAGGTGGCTACACCTTC. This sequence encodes CASSDTGGEGGYTF. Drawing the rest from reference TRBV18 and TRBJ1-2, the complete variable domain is NAGVMQNPRHLVRRRGQEARLRCSPMKGHSHVYWYRQLPEEGLKFMVYLQKENIIDESGMPKERFSAEFPKEGPSILRIQQVVRGDSAAYFCASSDTGGEGGYTFGSGTRLTVV.

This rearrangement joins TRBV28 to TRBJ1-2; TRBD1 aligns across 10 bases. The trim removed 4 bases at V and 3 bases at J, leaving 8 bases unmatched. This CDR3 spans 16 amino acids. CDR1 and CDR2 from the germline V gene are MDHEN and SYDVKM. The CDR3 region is CASSSLGQGDDYGYTF. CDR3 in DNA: TGTGCCAGCAGTTCCCTAGGACAGGGGGATGACTATGGCTACACCTTC.

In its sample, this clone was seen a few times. The CDR3 loop is CASSPLYNSPLHF. The CDR3 DNA sequence: TGTGCCAGCAGTCCCCTTTATAATTCACCCCTCCACTTT. The chain links TRBV12-3 or TRBV12-4 to TRBJ1-6; D is uncertain. V dropped 5 bases and J dropped 4 bases, with 6 bases sitting between them. This CDR3 has 13 amino acids.